The T cell receptor (beta chain) described here comes from a study of blood T cell repertoires in COVID-19. This CDR3 is built from 16 residues. The junction had 5 bases not matched to a gene; V was cut back by 4 bases and J by 0 bases. The germline V gene has CDR1 PRHDT and CDR2 FYEKMQ (reference sequence). Some clones are missing from TCRdb's copy, which holds only in-frame ones; the method was immunoSEQ multiplex PCR. Of about 270,000 clones in the sample, around 81% are singletons; the top ten hold roughly 2.9%. The origin of this receptor is a woman aged 60-70 years with active or convalescent COVID-19. The chain couples TRBV13 to TRBJ2-2; 7 bases align to TRBD1. The sequenced sample consisted of peripheral blood. The CDR3 DNA is TGTGCCAGCAGCTCCAGACAGGGCGCGAACACCGGGGAGCTGTTTTTT. Translating gives CASSSRQGANTGELFF.